The T cell receptor beta chain described here comes from a study of cytotoxic CD8 clonotypes in ibrutinib-treated CLL. Study as a whole: Per sample, productive templates averaged 255,043 and productive rearrangements averaged roughly 91,000.

Using immunoSEQ multiplex PCR, the repertoire was profiled, and TCRdb retains in-frame clones only, with some absent. The data show about 250,000 clones, with 70% seen just once and 15% to 17% held by the top ten. Trimming shortened V by 2 bases and J by 6 bases, and 14 bases separated the two germline ends. This CDR3 is 14 amino acids long. The V gene's germline CDR1 is MNHEY and CDR2 SMNVEV (reference sequence). The origin of this receptor is a human donor with chronic lymphocytic leukemia. Material: PBMCs, obtained after 24 months of ibrutinib treatment. The J gene is TRBJ2-7, the V gene TRBV27; D tentatively reads TRBD1 or TRBD2 (5 bases each). The CDR3 sequence is CASSLRGTMGEQYF. Written as DNA, the CDR3 is TGTGCCAGCAGTTTACGAGGGACGATGGGCGAGCAGTACTTC.